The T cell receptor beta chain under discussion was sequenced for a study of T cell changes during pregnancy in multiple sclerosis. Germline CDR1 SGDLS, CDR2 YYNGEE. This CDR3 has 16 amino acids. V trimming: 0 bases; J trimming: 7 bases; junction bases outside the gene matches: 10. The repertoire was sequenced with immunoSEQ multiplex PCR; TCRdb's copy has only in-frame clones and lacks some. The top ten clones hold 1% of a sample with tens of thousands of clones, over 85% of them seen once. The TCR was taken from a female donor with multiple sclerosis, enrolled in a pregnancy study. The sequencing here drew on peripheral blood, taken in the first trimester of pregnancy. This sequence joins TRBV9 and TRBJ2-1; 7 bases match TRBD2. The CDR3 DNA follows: TGTGCCAGCAGCGTAGGGCCTAGCGGTCTTTTGAATGAGCAGTTCTTC. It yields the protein CASSVGPSGLLNEQFF.